Listed here are 13 T cell receptor beta chains from one sample, sequenced in a study of technical replicates of blood from a few donors. Here immunoSEQ multiplex PCR was the method, and the copy in TCRdb shows in-frame clones only, minus some. The sample has approximately 82,000 clones, more than 85% seen once; the top ten hold approximately 0.4%. What was sequenced was T cells isolated from PBMCs. These receptors all come from a human donor in good health. Some clones in this sample may be carry-over from other donors' samples.

The chain couples TRBV5-5 to TRBJ2-7, with D possibly matching TRBD1 (6 bases). Looked up from germline, CDR1 is SGHKS and CDR2 is YYEKEE (reference sequence). The CDR3 consists of 14 residues. V lost 2 bases, J lost 3 bases, and 12 bases lay in between. The CDR3 loop reads CASSFSAGDYEQYF. As DNA, the CDR3 is TGTGCCAGCAGCTTTTCGGCAGGGGACTACGAGCAGTACTTC.

This sequence joins TRBV27 and TRBJ2-4; TRBD1 might be the D (6 bases). The germline V gene has CDR1 MNHEY and CDR2 SMNVEV (reference sequence). V was clipped by 2 bases and J by 8 bases, with 13 bases between them. The CDR3 is 14 residues long. For the CDR3, the DNA is TGTGCCAGCAGTTTAGGTCAGGGGCTATACATTCAGTACTTC. It translates to CASSLGQGLYIQYF.

The rearrangement joins TRBV6-1 to TRBJ1-1; D may be TRBD1 (6 bases). CDR1 and CDR2 (germline): MNHNS, SASEGT. With 6 bases removed from V and 0 bases from J, the gap between germline ends came to 14 bases. CDR3 length: 15 amino acids. This CDR3 is CASSFLRTVNTEAFF. CDR3 sequence (DNA): TGTGCCAGCAGCTTTCTAAGGACAGTGAACACTGAAGCTTTCTTT.

The V call is TRBV6-5, the J call TRBJ1-5, with 7 bases fitting TRBD1. Germline V lookup: CDR1 MNHEY, CDR2 SVGAGI. The V segment lost 7 bases and the J segment 1 base; nucleotides outside the gene matches: 7. There are 15 residues in the CDR3. The CDR3: CASKTRQGSNQPQHF. For the CDR3, the DNA is TGTGCCAGCAAAACAAGACAGGGAAGCAATCAGCCCCAGCATTTT.

CDR3 region: CASSSRDTSYEQYF. CDR3 nucleotide sequence: TGCGCCAGCAGTTCACGGGACACCTCCTACGAGCAGTACTTC. The chain carries TRBV5-1 and TRBJ2-7, with D possibly TRBD1 on 6 matching bases. Germline V lookup: CDR1 SGHRS, CDR2 YFSETQ. V lost 5 bases to trimming and J lost 0 bases, with 12 bases between them. The CDR3 is 14 amino acids.

This chain connects TRBV11-2 to TRBJ2-1, with 10 bases that match TRBD2. Trimming removed 5 bases from V and 7 bases from J; junction bases left unmatched: 14. Germline-derived CDR1 and CDR2 are SGHAT and FQNNGV. The CDR3 length is 17 residues. The DNA of the CDR3 is TGTGCCAGCAGCAACGCAGGGCTAGCGGGAGAGAGTAATGAGCAGTTCTTC. It is translated as CASSNAGLAGESNEQFF.

With regard to this clone: Other nucleotide sequences in the sample specify the same CDR3. The V call is TRBV2, the J call TRBJ2-3; TRBD2 matches at 9 bases. There are 15 residues in the CDR3. Per germline, CDR1 SNHLY and CDR2 FYNNEI. After removal of 5 bases from V and 3 bases from J, the junction contained 6 bases not matched to a gene. The CDR3 is CASSQLAGGTDTQYF. The CDR3 bases are TGTGCCAGCAGTCAACTAGCGGGCGGTACAGATACGCAGTATTTT.

This chain connects TRBV19 to TRBJ2-3, with D maybe TRBD2 (6 bases). V lost 5 bases and J 0 bases, leaving 6 bases between the germline ends. The CDR3 has 13 amino acids. In germline, CDR1 is LNHDA, CDR2 SQIVND (reference sequence). The DNA for the CDR3 is TGTGCCAGTAGTGGACTAAGCACAGATACGCAGTATTTT. Its protein product is CASSGLSTDTQYF.

This sequence joins TRBV7-2 and TRBJ2-3, with TRBD2 identical over 9 bases. Germline V gene sequence: CDR1 SGHTA, CDR2 FQGNSA. The CDR3 runs 16 residues. V lost 5 bases to trimming and J lost 2 bases; unmatched junction nucleotides: 8. The DNA of the CDR3 is TGTGCCAGCAGCGGGGGTAGCGGGGGCCTCACAGATACGCAGTATTTT. This gives the protein CASSGGSGGLTDTQYF.

This clone came up a few times. The chain has TRBV2 and TRBJ1-1; D gene ambiguous. The germline CDR1 and CDR2 sequences are SNHLY and FYNNEI. This CDR3 is built from 13 residues. Deletions cut 0 bases from V and 4 bases from J, with 6 bases between. This chain's CDR3 is CASSEARGTEAFF. The CDR3 DNA reads as TGTGCCAGCAGTGAAGCGCGAGGCACTGAAGCTTTCTTT.

This chain links TRBV6-1 with TRBJ1-2; TRBD1 is a possible D gene (5 bases). The CDR3 extends over 12 amino acids. The germline V gene encodes CDR1 MNHNS and CDR2 SASEGT. Trimming removed 10 bases at V and 4 bases at J, with 13 bases between. CDR3 in DNA: TGTGCCACCCGACGGGGGACCTATGGCTACACCTTC. Encoded protein: CATRRGTYGYTF.

This clone was detected a few times. The chain recombines TRBV5-8 with TRBJ2-4; 10 nucleotides line up with TRBD1. This CDR3 contains 16 residues. Germline CDR1 is SGHTS and CDR2 is YDEGEE. The ends lost 0 bases at V and 8 bases at J; junction bases unmatched: 8. The CDR3 loop reads CASSLGVWDRGYIQYF. Here the CDR3 DNA reads TGTGCCAGCAGCTTGGGTGTTTGGGACAGGGGTTACATTCAGTACTTC.

The rearrangement links TRBV6-6 to TRBJ1-3; D might be TRBD1 (6 bases). The V end was cut by 5 bases, the J end by 0 bases, with 11 bases between. The CDR3 spans 15 residues. CDR1 MNHNY and CDR2 SVGAGI come from the germline V gene (reference sequence). CDR3 bases: TGTGCCAGCAGTGGAACAGGGACCTCTGGAAACACCATATATTTT. It translates to CASSGTGTSGNTIYF.